The clone carrying this T cell receptor (beta chain) has more than one count but fewer than ten. Its antigen is currently unknown. The observed sequence ends 3 residues before the CDR3 terminus, with the missing tail filled in from the germline J gene. The data were obtained in a study of T cell clonality in common variable immunodeficiency. Study-level results: Common variable immunodeficiency TCR beta sequences reportedly had fewer deletions and N-nucleotide insertions.

After removal of 6 bases from V and 5 bases from J, the junction contained 7 bases not matched to a gene. This CDR3 region has 14 residues. The germline V gene encodes CDR1 SEHNR and CDR2 FQNEAQ (reference sequence). Donors gave roughly 4.5 to 8 ml heparinized peripheral whole blood. The protocol was immunoSEQ multiplex PCR, while the TCRdb copy is restricted to in-frame clones and leaves out a portion. Observed in the sample are tens of thousands of clones, none of them singletons. Sequencing input: peripheral blood mononuclear cells. This chain uses TRBV7-9 with TRBJ1-2, with 9 nucleotides matching TRBD1. This TCR derives from a human donor with common variable immunodeficiency. The CDR3 here is CASRGDRDAYGYTF. The CDR3 DNA, read in part, is TGTGCCAGCAGAGGGGACAGGGACGCATATGGC.